This entry lists 18 T cell receptor beta chains sequenced from one sample in a study of T cells after yellow fever vaccination. From the 5' RACE reads, TCRdb called clonotypes with MiXCR, one entry per CDR3 protein. The table shows a few hundred thousand distinct CDR3 sequences, with around 4% occurring only once. Sample: PBMCs, taken on the day of the yellow fever booster vaccination. The receptors were gathered from a man between 18 and 35 years old who received the YFV17D yellow fever vaccine.

This clonotype was seen repeatedly, ten times or more. The rearrangement links TRBV20-1 to TRBJ1-2; 7 nucleotides match TRBD1. This CDR3 is built from 13 residues. Germline assignment: CDR1 DFQATT and CDR2 SNEGSKA (reference sequence). The V and J ends lost 5 bases and 2 bases, in that order; junction bases with no gene match: 5. DNA for the CDR3: TGCAGTGCTTCCAAGGACAGGAACTATGGCTACACCTTC. Protein sequence: CSASKDRNYGYTF.

Notes on this clonotype: Germline and junction disagree at one end, which may indicate a read error. The rearrangement joins TRBV12-3 or TRBV12-4 to TRBJ1-5; D remains ambiguous. The CDR3 sequence is 13 residues long. The CDR3 coding sequence is TGTGCCAGTAGTTGGTCTGGGTATCAGCCCCAGCATTTT. Protein product: CASSWSGYQPQHF.

This chain links TRBV6-2 or TRBV6-3 with TRBJ2-7; TRBD1 agrees at 8 bases. J gave up 9 bases and V 2 bases, and 6 bases lay outside the gene matches. CDR1 and CDR2 (germline): MNHEY, SVGEGT. There are 13 residues in the CDR3. This chain's CDR3 is CASSYGQGVSQYV. CDR3 nucleotide sequence: TGTGCCAGCAGTTACGGACAGGGCGTTTCGCAGTACGTC.

This chain's CDR3 is CAGAGAGIPDTQYF. Here the CDR3 DNA reads TGTGCCGGGGCCGGGGCGGGAATACCAGATACGCAGTATTTT. The chain employs TRBV2 and TRBJ2-3, with D tentatively TRBD2 (6 bases). V was clipped by 11 bases and J by 4 bases, with 19 bases between them. This CDR3 is 14 amino acids long. In germline, CDR1 is SNHLY, CDR2 FYNNEI.

This clonotype occurred many times. The CDR3 region has the DNA TGTGCCAGCAAAAGCCCTGGAAACACCATATATTTT. As protein: CASKSPGNTIYF. The chain recombines TRBV25-1 with TRBJ1-3; D not resolved. Germline CDR1 is MGHDK and CDR2 is SYGVNS. Trimming stripped 7 bases from V and 2 bases from J, with 6 bases between. CDR3 length equals 12 residues.

This sequence joins TRBV7-9 and TRBJ2-3; 9 nucleotides align to TRBD2. The ends lost 8 bases at V and 6 bases at J; junction bases unmatched: 15. The CDR3 sequence is 16 residues long. The germline V gene has CDR1 SEHNR and CDR2 FQNEAQ (reference sequence). The CDR3 here is CASWESGGSTKDTQYF. The DNA for the CDR3 is TGTGCCAGCTGGGAGAGCGGGGGGTCCACAAAGGATACGCAGTATTTT.

This clonotype was seen repeatedly, ten times or more. CDR3 in DNA: TGTGCCAGCAGCGCCGGGACAGGGGAGACCGGGGAGCTGTTTTTT. Amino acids: CASSAGTGETGELFF. The V call is TRBV28, the J call TRBJ2-2, with TRBD1 matching 10 bases. The CDR3 is 15 residues long. The germline V gene encodes CDR1 MDHEN and CDR2 SYDVKM. V shed 6 bases, J shed 5 bases, and the junction held 6 bases outside the gene matches. Looking up the rest from reference TRBV28 and TRBJ2-2 gives the full variable domain: DVKVTQSSRYLVKRTGEKVFLECVQDMDHENMFWYRQDPGLGLRLIYFSYDVKMKEKGDIPEGYSVSREKKERFSLILESASTNQTSMYLCASSAGTGETGELFFGEGSRLTVL.

This clonotype has more than one count but fewer than ten. J is TRBJ2-2 and V is TRBV7-8, with D possibly matching TRBD2 (5 bases). The V end lost 5 bases, the J end lost 1 base, and 23 bases lay between the germline ends. From germline, CDR1 is SGHVS and CDR2 FQNEAQ. The CDR3 loop spans 19 amino acids. DNA of the CDR3: TGTGCCAGCAGCCCTGTTCCCCCCCTGAGGGCCCAGAACACCGGGGAGCTGTTTTTT. Its protein product is CASSPVPPLRAQNTGELFF.

The genes are TRBV11-2 and TRBJ1-5; 7 bases line up with TRBD1. This CDR3 spans 14 amino acids. The V and J ends lost 5 bases and 5 bases, in that order; junction bases with no gene match: 6. From germline, CDR1 is SGHAT and CDR2 FQNNGV. The CDR3 reads CASSLNRGDQPQHF. In DNA form, the CDR3 reads TGTGCCAGCAGCCTTAACAGGGGAGATCAGCCCCAGCATTTT. Complete variable domain (other parts from reference TRBV11-2 and TRBJ1-5): EAGVAQSPRYKIIEKRQSVAFWCNPISGHATLYWYQQILGQGPKLLIQFQNNGVVDDSQLPKDRFSAERLKGVDSTLKIQPAKLEDSAVYLCASSLNRGDQPQHFGDGTRLSIL.

This clonotype was seen ten or more times. The chain employs TRBV5-1 and TRBJ2-3, with a tentative D call TRBD1 (5 bases). CDR3 length equals 15 residues. The V end lost 3 bases, the J end lost 0 bases, and 11 bases lay between the germline ends. The germline V gene encodes CDR1 SGHRS and CDR2 YFSETQ. The CDR3 coding sequence is TGCGCCAGCAGCTCGCAGGGCCCTAGCACAGATACGCAGTATTTT. Translated: CASSSQGPSTDTQYF.

This clonotype appeared many times. V usage is TRBV7-2 and J usage is TRBJ2-1, with 8 nucleotides matching TRBD2. V gave up 5 bases and J gave up 15 bases; unmatched junction bases: 12. Germline CDR1 SGHTA, CDR2 FQGNSA. The CDR3 is made up of 13 amino acids. CDR3: CASSPRPGLEGFF. The CDR3 DNA sequence: TGTGCCAGCAGCCCCCGGCCGGGACTAGAAGGGTTCTTC.

Many counts were recorded for this clonotype. The V call is TRBV7-6, the J call TRBJ2-1, with 10 bases matching TRBD1. V was clipped by 5 bases and J by 7 bases; unmatched bases: 5. Germline assignment: CDR1 SGHVS and CDR2 FNYEAQ. This CDR3 comprises 14 residues. The CDR3 sequence is CASSDRTGGNEQFF. The CDR3 DNA reads as TGTGCCAGCAGCGACAGGACAGGGGGTAATGAGCAGTTCTTC.

The V gene is TRBV20-1, the J gene TRBJ1-5; possible D gene TRBD1, 6 bases. Trimming took 0 bases from V and 6 from J, leaving 9 bases between them. Germline V gene sequence: CDR1 DFQATT, CDR2 SNEGSKA (reference sequence). The CDR3 consists of 13 residues. CDR3 in DNA: TGCAGTGCTAGAGATCAGGGGCTTCAGCCCCAGCATTTT. Residues: CSARDQGLQPQHF.

This clonotype showed up just a few times. The chain combines TRBV13 with TRBJ2-3; 7 nucleotides align to TRBD2. Trimming removed 5 bases from V and 10 bases from J; junction bases left unmatched: 9. Germline CDR1 PRHDT, CDR2 FYEKMQ (reference sequence). There are 13 residues in the CDR3. Written as DNA, the CDR3 is TGTGCCAGCAGCACCCCGGGGGGAGAGGCGCAGTATTTT. This gives the protein CASSTPGGEAQYF.

This clonotype was observed a few times. This sequence joins TRBV4-2 and TRBJ1-2; D remains unclear. The CDR3 consists of 13 residues. V shed 0 bases and J shed 3 bases, with 5 bases lying between them. Per germline, CDR1 LGHNA and CDR2 YNFKEQ. The CDR3 loop reads CASSQDMDYGYTF. The CDR3 DNA follows: TGTGCCAGCAGCCAAGATATGGACTATGGCTACACCTTC.

This clonotype was detected ten times or more. The chain is built from TRBV20-1 and TRBJ2-4; D might be TRBD2 (7 bases). Germline CDR1 DFQATT, CDR2 SNEGSKA (reference sequence). The V gene lost 6 bases and the J gene lost 0 bases, with 18 bases spanning the gap. CDR3 length equals 16 residues. The CDR3 DNA sequence: TGCAGTGCCGTTGGGGGGGGCCCATTAGCCAAAAACATTCAGTACTTC. Translation: CSAVGGGPLAKNIQYF.

V and J are TRBV7-9 and TRBJ2-7; D possibly corresponds to TRBD1 (6 bases). V was clipped by 4 bases and J by 2 bases, with 27 bases between them. This CDR3 has 19 residues. CDR1 and CDR2 from the germline V gene are SEHNR and FQNEAQ (reference sequence). The CDR3 protein is CASSSSNSIRGLGAYEQYF. CDR3 DNA sequence: TGTGCCAGCAGCTCCTCGAACAGCATCAGGGGATTAGGGGCCTACGAGCAGTACTTC.

This clonotype came up many times. The gene calls are TRBV19 and TRBJ2-1; D might be TRBD2 (6 bases). The CDR3 sequence is 15 residues long. V was shortened by 3 bases and J by 0 bases, with 9 bases between the two germline ends. The V gene's germline CDR1 is LNHDA and CDR2 SQIVND (reference sequence). Here the CDR3 reads CASSMGGSSYNEQFF. The CDR3 DNA reads as TGTGCCAGTAGTATGGGGGGATCCTCCTACAATGAGCAGTTCTTC.